This T cell receptor (beta chain) was documented in a study of CD8+ T cells in alopecia areata. Study-wide results and limits: TCR sharing was clearer in mice than between patients, perhaps partly owing to patient HLA diversity.

CDR1 SGDLS and CDR2 YYNGEE come from the germline V gene. This CDR3 region has 14 residues. V lost 4 bases, J lost 2 bases, and 13 bases lay in between. Treatment given: oral pan-JAK inhibitor, 5-10 mg twice daily. The authors sorted CD4+ and CD8+ T cells from PBMCs. Worth noting for this clone: Its antigen remains unidentified.

cDNA prepared by RNA extraction and subsequent reverse transcription served as the template for sequencing. The protocol was immunoSEQ multiplex PCR, while the TCRdb copy is restricted to in-frame clones and leaves out a portion. The sample holds 200,000 or so clones, 35% to 45% seen once. This chain links TRBV9 with TRBJ2-7; D not certain. The sample was CD4+ T cells sorted from blood, taken around week 31, from a patient treated with tofacitinib. This sequence originates from a human donor with alopecia areata. The CDR3 sequence is CASSRPDTPYEQYF. DNA of the CDR3: TGTGCCAGCAGCCGACCGGATACTCCCTACGAGCAGTACTTC.